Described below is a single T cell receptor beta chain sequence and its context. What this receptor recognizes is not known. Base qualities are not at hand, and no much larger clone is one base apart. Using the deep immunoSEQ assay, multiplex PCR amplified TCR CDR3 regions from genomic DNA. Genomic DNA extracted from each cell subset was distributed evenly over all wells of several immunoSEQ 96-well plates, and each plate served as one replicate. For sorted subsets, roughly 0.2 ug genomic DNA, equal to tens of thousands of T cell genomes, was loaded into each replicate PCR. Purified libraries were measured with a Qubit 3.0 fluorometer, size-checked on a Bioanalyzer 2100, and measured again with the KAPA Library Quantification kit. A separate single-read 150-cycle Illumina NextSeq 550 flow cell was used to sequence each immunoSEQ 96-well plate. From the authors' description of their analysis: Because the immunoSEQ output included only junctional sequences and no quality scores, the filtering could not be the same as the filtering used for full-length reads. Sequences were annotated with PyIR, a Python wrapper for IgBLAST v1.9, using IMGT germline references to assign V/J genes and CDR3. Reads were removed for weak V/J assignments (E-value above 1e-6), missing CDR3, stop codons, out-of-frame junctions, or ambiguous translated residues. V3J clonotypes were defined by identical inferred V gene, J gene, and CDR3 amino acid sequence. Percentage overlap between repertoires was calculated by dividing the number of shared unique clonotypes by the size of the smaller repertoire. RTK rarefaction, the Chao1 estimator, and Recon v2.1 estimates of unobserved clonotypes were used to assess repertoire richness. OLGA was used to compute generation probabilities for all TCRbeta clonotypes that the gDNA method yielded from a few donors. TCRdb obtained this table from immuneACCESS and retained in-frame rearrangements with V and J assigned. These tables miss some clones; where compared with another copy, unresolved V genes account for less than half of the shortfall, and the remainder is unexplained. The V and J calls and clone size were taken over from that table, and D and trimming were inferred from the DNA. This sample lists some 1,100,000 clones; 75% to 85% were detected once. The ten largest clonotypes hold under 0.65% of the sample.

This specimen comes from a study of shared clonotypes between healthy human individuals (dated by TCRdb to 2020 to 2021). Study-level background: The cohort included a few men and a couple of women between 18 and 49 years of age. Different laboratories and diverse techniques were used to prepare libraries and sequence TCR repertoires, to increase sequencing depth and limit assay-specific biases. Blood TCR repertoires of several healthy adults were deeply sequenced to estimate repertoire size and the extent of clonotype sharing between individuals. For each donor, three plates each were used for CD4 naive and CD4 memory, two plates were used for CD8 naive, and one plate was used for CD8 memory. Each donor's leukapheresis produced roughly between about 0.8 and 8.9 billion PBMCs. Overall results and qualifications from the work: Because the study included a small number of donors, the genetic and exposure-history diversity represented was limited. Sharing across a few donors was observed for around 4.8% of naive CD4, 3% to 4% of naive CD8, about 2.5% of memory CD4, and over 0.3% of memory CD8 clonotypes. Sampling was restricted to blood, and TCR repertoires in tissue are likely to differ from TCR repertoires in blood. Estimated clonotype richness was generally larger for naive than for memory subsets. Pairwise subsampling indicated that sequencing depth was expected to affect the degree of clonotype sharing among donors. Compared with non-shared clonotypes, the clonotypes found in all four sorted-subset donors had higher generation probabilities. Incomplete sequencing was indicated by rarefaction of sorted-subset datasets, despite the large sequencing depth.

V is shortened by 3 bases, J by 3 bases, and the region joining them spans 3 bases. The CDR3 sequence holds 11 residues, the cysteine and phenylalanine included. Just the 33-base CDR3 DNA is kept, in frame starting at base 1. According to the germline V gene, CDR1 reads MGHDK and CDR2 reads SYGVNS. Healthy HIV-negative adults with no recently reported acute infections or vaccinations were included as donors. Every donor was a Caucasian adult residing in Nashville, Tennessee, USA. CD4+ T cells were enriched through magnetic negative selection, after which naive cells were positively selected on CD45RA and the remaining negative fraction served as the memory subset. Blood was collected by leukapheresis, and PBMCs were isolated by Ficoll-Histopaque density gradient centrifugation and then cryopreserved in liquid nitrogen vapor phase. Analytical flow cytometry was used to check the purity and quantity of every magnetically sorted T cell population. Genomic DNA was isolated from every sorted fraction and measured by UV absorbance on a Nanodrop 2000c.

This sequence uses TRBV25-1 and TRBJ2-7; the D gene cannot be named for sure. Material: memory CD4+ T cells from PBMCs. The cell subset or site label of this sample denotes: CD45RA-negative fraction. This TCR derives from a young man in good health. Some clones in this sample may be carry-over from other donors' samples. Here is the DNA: TGTGCCAGCAGTGAGGACTACGAGCAGTACTTC. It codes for CASSEDYEQYF.